The T cell receptor beta chain under discussion was sequenced for a study of yellow fever vaccine responses in identical twins. Each CDR3 protein gets one entry after TCRdb re-called the RT-PCR reads with MiXCR. The sample shows about 34,000 distinct CDR3 sequences, less than 70% of them seen only once. The TCR comes from a woman aged 18 to 35 who received the yellow fever vaccine. Sequenced material: T cells from blood (PBMCs), unsorted or a sorted subset (not recorded which), taken before or after yellow fever vaccination (not recorded which).

The chain's CDR3 is CASSLSGLGNSPLHF. The CDR3, as DNA: TGTGCCAGCAGTTTATCCGGTCTGGGGAACTCACCCCTCCACTTT. The chain employs TRBV27 and TRBJ1-6; D unclear. The CDR3 length is 15 residues. Germline V CDR1 and CDR2: MNHEY, SMNVEV (reference sequence). Trimming shortened V by 0 bases and J by 10 bases, and 13 bases separated the two germline ends.